This T cell receptor beta chain stems from a study of identical twins. This clonotype has a handful of counts. Its target is unknown. Study findings and constraints: The study reached conclusions through statistical analysis that was cross-sectional, not following the same donors. A lower insertion count was a feature of abundant cord blood beta clonotypes, with no such feature in memory repertoires. Compared with models, monozygotic twins showed more out-of-frame TCR alpha sharing.

From the 5' RACE reads, TCRdb called clonotypes with MiXCR, one entry per CDR3 protein. The repertoire holds more than 400,000 distinct CDR3 sequences, with 13% to 15% as singletons. Germline loops: CDR1 LGHDT, CDR2 YNNKEL (reference sequence). The CDR3 consists of 13 residues. Trimming took off 3 bases at V and 3 bases at J, with 6 bases between the two ends. The same data also contributed to another study, on yellow fever vaccine responses in identical twins. That source reports: Twins' vaccine T cell responses reportedly seemed partly convergent and partly personalized.

This TCR was recovered from a woman aged 18-29 years in good health. The chain combines TRBV3-1 with TRBJ1-5, with D hard to call. Sequencing used CD4+ T cells sorted from blood. CDR3 in DNA: TGTGCCAGCAGCCAGGGGAACAATCAGCCCCAGCATTTT. This codes for CASSQGNNQPQHF.